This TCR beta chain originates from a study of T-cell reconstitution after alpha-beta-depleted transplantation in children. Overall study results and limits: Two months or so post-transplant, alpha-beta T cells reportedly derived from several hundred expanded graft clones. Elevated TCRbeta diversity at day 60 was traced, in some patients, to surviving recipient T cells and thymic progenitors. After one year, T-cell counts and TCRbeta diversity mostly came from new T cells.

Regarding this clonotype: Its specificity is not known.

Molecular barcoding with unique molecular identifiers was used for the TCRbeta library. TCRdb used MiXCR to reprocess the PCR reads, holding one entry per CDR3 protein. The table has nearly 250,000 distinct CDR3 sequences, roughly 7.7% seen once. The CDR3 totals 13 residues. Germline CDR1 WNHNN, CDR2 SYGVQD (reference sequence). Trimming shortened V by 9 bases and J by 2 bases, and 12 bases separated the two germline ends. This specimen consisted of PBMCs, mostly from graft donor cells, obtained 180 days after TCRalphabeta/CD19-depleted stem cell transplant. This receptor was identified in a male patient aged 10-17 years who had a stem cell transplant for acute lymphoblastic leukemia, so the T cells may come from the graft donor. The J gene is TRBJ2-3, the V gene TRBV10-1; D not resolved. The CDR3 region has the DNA TGCGCCAGATTTGTCCGAATCACAGATACGCAGTATTTT. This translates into CARFVRITDTQYF.